This TCR beta chain appears in the sequencing data of a study of identifying expanded T cells in peripheral blood (dated by TCRdb to about 2019). In the study overall: Separate aliquots of the same genomic DNA pool were sequenced to produce technical replicates, and four replicates were compared in pairs. General conclusions and limits of the study: The authors expected biological variance in healthy repertoires might increase further over much longer intervals such as months to years. Across all healthy-donor time intervals, the beta-binomial model significantly cut both the number of clones called differentially abundant and the false-positive rate. Variance in clone template counts between approximately 2-week samples significantly increased with total template count across all healthy donors. The binomial model flagged about 1.2 differentially abundant clones between technical replicates, compared with about 16 over about 2 weeks and approximately 18 over roughly 4 weeks.

The sample holds one count of this clone. The clone's antigen remains unknown. No base quality values were provided; no much bigger clone lies one nucleotide off. Including cysteine and phenylalanine, the CDR3 has 13 amino acids. The entry retains the CDR3 DNA only, 39 bases that are in frame from base 1. Relative to germline, V is 8 bases shorter and J is 4 bases shorter, with 12 bases between their ends. CDR1 SNHLY and CDR2 FYNNEI are derived from the germline V gene. TCRbeta CDR3 regions were profiled with the immunoSEQ Assay using bias-controlled multiplex PCR amplification of genomic DNA. The authors' analysis ran thus. The absolute abundance of each unique TCRbeta CDR3 region was quantified after sequences were collapsed and filtered. Differential abundance was assessed using a binomial (Fisher-equivalent) model and a beta-binomial model in which time-dependent variance fitted from healthy donors was added. Clones with fewer than 5 combined templates were removed, and differential abundance was called for clones with a Benjamini-Hochberg FDR below 0.01. Beta-binomial variance was modeled as a function of total template count across the two samples using the form v = (b*log(k)+a)^2. TCRdb's version of the immuneACCESS table is confined to in-frame rearrangements and falls short of the full clone set. An unresolved V gene accounts for under half of the shortfall where checked; the remainder is of unknown origin. For V, J and clone size, that table is used; D and trimming come from the DNA. This sample has 75,000 to 95,000 clones in its table, and approximately 90% of those were observed once. In total, the top ten clones hold 2.5% to 3% of the sample.

During the collection period, no infections or other immune events were recorded for the healthy donors. Blood repertoires from healthy donors were used as a training cohort for calibrating time-dependent variance in a beta-binomial model of differential abundance of T-cell clones. The training cohort was composed of around ten healthy donors, 3 female and 7 male. An age range of roughly 29 to 70 years, with an average of about 45 years, was recorded for the donors. Whole blood, obtained from a commercial supplier, was collected from each healthy donor at three time points spaced about 2 weeks apart. For immunosequencing, genomic DNA was extracted from whole blood that had not been sorted.

The chain is encoded by TRBV2 joined to TRBJ1-5; TRBD1 could be the D gene, as 5 bases match. The TCR comes from a person between 18 and 75 years old in good health. Sequenced input: blood. The CDR3 region reads CASQGRRNQPQHF. The nucleotide sequence reads as follows: TGTGCCAGCCAGGGACGGCGAAATCAGCCCCAGCATTTT.